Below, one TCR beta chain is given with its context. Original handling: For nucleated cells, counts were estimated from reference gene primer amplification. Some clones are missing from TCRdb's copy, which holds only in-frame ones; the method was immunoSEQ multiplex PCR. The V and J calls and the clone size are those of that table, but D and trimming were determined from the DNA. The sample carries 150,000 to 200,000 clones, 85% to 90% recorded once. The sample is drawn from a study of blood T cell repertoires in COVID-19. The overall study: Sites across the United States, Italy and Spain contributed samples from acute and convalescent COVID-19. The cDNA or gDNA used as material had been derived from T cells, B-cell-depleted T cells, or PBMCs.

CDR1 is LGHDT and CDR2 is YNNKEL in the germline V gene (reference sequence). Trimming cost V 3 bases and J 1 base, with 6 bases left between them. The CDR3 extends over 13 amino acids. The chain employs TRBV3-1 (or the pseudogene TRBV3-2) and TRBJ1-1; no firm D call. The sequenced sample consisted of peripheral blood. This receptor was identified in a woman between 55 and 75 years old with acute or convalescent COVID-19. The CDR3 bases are TGTGCCAGCAGCCAGCGCAAGAACACTGAAGCTTTCTTT. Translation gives CASSQRKNTEAFF.